The clone carrying this TCR beta chain was recorded a few times. Its target is unknown. The PCR contained 60 Vbeta and 13 Jbeta primers. Assay: immunoSEQ multiplex PCR; the TCRdb copy retains only in-frame clones and omits some. The sample includes some 200,000 clones, 82% of them seen just once. The source of the sample is a study of cytomegalovirus exposure and HLA in healthy donors. Study-wide context: A previous analysis identified around 120 million unique TCR beta sequences derived from roughly 180 million T cells. Findings and limits, study-wide: The authors assumed roughly uniform sequencing depth across donors for presence/absence analyses. Later examination showed HLA-associated TCR beta chains had greater clonal expansion than equally common others. There were several of the most significant clusters that appeared linked to common viral pathogens in a later analysis.

The CDR3 has 13 residues. V gave up 6 bases and J gave up 5 bases; unmatched junction bases: 8. In germline, CDR1 is SQVTM, CDR2 ANQGSEA. The chain has TRBV29-1 and TRBJ2-7; 9 positions match TRBD1. This sequence originates from a woman younger than 35 in good health and CMV-seronegative. The sequenced sample was PBMCs. The CDR3 loop is CSVRGTGKDEQYF. Written as DNA, the CDR3 is TGCAGCGTGAGAGGGACAGGGAAGGACGAGCAGTACTTC.